This is a list of T cell receptor beta chains from one sample in a study of T cell responses to AZD1222 COVID-19 vaccine. Sequencing used immunoSEQ multiplex PCR; TCRdb keeps in-frame clones, though not all of them. This table has about 140,000 clones, around 90% appearing once. The sample here was peripheral blood, taken on day 0 of AZD1222 vaccination. The receptors stem from an adult in good health. The conserved cysteine and the conserved F or W are not part of the CDR3 here.

j_gene	v_gene	CDR3aa
TRBJ1-2	TRBV6-4	ASSDFPLGGGYT
TRBJ2-5	TRBV11-1	ASSLALLAGGQETQY
TRBJ2-5	TRBV7-2	ASSTASGGLQETQY
TRBJ1-6	TRBV27	ASSLSWTQSSYNSPLH
TRBJ2-7	TRBV11-2	ASSPFRGDRGEQY
TRBJ1-3	TRBV6-6	ASSLDRSGNTIY
TRBJ2-7	TRBV4-3	ASSHTLGDRSYEQY
TRBJ1-3	TRBV18	ASSPAGLISGNTIY
TRBJ1-4	TRBV6-2/TRBV6-3	ASSYSFGTNEKLF
TRBJ1-3	TRBV6-5	ASSYSGSGNTIY
TRBJ2-5	TRBV7-2	ASSRQETQY
TRBJ1-1	TRBV29-1	SVENGAITAF
TRBJ2-3	TRBV5-1	ASSLVLSNTDTQY
TRBJ2-6	TRBV5-1	ASSLVQGPGANVLT
TRBJ1-2	TRBV30	AWSRNVDYGYT
TRBJ2-1	TRBV27	ASTTVSSHNEQF
TRBJ1-1	TRBV19	ASSNRGRNTEAF
TRBJ1-2	TRBV7-2	ASSRSGGDYGYT
TRBJ1-5	TRBV19	ASSMGFRDSLNQPQH
TRBJ2-1	TRBV19	ASRTLLAGGERQF
TRBJ1-1	TRBV6-5	ASSLSMNTEAF
TRBJ1-1	TRBV30	AWVPKGLLGTEAF
TRBJ1-4	TRBV4-2	ASSVGTGLGKLF
TRBJ2-5	TRBV5-1	ASSSWGGDETQY
TRBJ2-7	TRBV6-5	ASRPGRRSSYEQY
TRBJ1-1	TRBV4-3	ASSPGISFTEAF
TRBJ2-1	TRBV12-3/TRBV12-4	ASQTGVGNEQF
TRBJ1-1	TRBV19	ASPPADTEAF
TRBJ2-1	TRBV3-1/TRBV3-2	ASSQDLCPGPNEQF
TRBJ1-3	TRBV2	ASSEGYPLRNTIY
TRBJ2-2	TRBV19	ASSATFTGELF
TRBJ2-7	TRBV18	ASSPPSTSSYEQY
TRBJ1-5	TRBV6-2/TRBV6-3	ASSYGLFNQPQH
TRBJ2-3	TRBV7-2	ASSFGASTEDTDTQY
TRBJ1-2	TRBV9	ASSVGQNYGYT
TRBJ2-7	TRBV6-2/TRBV6-3	ASSQTRGGGVEQY
TRBJ2-1	TRBV28	ASREGPYYYNEQF
TRBJ1-3	TRBV18	ASSPNPGLRSGNTIY
TRBJ1-2	TRBV28	ASSPRTVYGYT
TRBJ2-1	TRBV10-3	AISDQTGNEQF
TRBJ2-2	TRBV11-2	ASSLTGGTGELF
TRBJ2-1	TRBV6-2/TRBV6-3	ASSYQYNEQF
TRBJ2-4	TRBV7-2	ASSPGTYTFDLAKNIQY
TRBJ1-1	TRBV12-5	ASGLWGYTEAF
TRBJ2-1	TRBV29-1	SVGGTSLYNEQF
TRBJ1-5	TRBV6-6	ASVRQGDQPQH